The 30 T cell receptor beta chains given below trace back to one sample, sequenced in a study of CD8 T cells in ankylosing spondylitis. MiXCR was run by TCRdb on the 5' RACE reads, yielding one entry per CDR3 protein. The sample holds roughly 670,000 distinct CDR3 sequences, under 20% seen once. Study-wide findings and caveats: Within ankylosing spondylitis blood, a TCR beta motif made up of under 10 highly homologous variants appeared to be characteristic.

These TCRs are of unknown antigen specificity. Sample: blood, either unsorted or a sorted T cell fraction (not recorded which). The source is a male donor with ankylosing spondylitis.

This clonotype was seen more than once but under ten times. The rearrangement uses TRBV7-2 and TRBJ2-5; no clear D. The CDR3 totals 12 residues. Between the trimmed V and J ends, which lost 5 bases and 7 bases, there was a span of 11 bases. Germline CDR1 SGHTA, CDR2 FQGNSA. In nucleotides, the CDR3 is TGTGCCAGCAGCATAGGCTGGGGGACCCAGTACTTC. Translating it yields CASSIGWGTQYF.

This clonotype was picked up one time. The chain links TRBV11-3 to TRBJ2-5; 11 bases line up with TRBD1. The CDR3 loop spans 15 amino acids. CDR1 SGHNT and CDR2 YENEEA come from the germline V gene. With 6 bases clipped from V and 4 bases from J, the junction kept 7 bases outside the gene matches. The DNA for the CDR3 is TGTGCCAGCAGTCGAGGGACAGGGGGAGGAGAGACCCAGTACTTC. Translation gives CASSRGTGGGETQYF.

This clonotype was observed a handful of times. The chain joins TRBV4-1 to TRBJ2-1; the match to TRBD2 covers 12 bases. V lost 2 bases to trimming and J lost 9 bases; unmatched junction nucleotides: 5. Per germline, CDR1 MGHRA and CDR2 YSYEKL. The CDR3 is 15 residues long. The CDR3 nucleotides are TGCGCCAGCAGCCAACTAGCGGGGGGGGTCCCTGAGCAGTTCTTC. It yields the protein CASSQLAGGVPEQFF.

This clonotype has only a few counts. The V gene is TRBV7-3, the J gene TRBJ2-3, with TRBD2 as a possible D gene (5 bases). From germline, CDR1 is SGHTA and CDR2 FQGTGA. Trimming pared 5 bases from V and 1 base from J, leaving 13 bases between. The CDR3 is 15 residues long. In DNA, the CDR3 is TGTGCCAGCAGCCCCACGGGGTTACGCACAGATACGCAGTATTTT. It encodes CASSPTGLRTDTQYF.

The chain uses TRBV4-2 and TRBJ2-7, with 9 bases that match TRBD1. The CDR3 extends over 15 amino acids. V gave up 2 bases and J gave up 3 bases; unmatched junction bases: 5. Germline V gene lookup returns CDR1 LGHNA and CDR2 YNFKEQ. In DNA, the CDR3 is TGTGCCAGCAGCCAATCCGGGACAGGGCTCTACGAGCAGTACTTC. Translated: CASSQSGTGLYEQYF.

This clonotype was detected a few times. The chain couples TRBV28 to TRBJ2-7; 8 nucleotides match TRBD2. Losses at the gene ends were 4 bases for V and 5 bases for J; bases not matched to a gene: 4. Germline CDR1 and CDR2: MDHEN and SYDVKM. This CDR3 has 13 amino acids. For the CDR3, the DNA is TGTGCCAGCAGTTCGGGACTAGGCGACGAGCAGTACTTC. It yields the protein CASSSGLGDEQYF.

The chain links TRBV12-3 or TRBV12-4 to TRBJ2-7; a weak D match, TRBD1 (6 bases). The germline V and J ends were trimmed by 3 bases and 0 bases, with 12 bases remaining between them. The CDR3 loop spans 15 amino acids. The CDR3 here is CASSLQGKTSYEQYF. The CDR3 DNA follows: TGTGCCAGCAGTTTGCAGGGGAAAACCTCCTACGAGCAGTACTTC.

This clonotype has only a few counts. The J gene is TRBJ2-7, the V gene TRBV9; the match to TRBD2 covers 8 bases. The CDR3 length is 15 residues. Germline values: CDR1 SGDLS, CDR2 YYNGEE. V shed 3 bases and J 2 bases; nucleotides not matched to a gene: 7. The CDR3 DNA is TGTGCCAGCAGCGATGGACGGGAGGGCACCTACGAGCAGTACTTC. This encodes CASSDGREGTYEQYF.

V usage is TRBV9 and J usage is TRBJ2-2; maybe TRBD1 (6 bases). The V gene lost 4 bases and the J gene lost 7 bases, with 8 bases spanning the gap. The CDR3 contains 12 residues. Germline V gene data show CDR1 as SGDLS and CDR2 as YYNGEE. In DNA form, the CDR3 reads TGTGCCAGCAGCATACAGGGCGGGGAGCTGTTTTTT. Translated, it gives CASSIQGGELFF.

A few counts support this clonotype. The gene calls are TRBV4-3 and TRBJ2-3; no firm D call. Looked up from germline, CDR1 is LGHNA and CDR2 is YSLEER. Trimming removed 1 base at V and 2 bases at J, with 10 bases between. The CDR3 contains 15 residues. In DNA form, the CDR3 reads TGCGCCAGCAGCCAAGCAGGTCGGATCACAGATACGCAGTATTTT. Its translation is CASSQAGRITDTQYF.

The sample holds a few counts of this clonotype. The CDR3 here is CASSYNGDEAFF. CDR3 coding DNA: TGTGCCAGCAGTTACAACGGGGATGAAGCTTTCTTT. The chain is built from TRBV6-5 and TRBJ1-1; D is undetermined. CDR1 is MNHEY, CDR2 SVGAGI, per germline. The CDR3 totals 12 residues. The V end lost 2 bases, the J end lost 7 bases, and 8 bases lay between the germline ends.

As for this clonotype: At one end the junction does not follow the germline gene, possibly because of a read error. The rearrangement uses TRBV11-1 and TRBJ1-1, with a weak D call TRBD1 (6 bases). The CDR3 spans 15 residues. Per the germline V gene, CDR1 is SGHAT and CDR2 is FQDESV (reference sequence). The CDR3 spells CASSLGPGAGTESFF. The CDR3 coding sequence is TGTGCCAGCAGCTTAGGTCCGGGGGCGGGCACTGAATCTTTCTTT.

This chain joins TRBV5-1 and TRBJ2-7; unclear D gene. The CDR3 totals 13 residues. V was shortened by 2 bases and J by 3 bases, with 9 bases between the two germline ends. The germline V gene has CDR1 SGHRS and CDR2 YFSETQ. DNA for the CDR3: TGCGCCAGCAGCTTAATGGGCTACTACGAGCAGTACTTC. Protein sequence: CASSLMGYYEQYF.

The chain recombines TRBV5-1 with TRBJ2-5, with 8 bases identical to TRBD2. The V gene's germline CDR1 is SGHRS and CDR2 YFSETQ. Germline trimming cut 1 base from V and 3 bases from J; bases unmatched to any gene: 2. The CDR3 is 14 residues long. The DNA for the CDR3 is TGCGCCAGCAGCTTGATACTAGCGGAAGAGACCCAGTACTTC. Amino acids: CASSLILAEETQYF.

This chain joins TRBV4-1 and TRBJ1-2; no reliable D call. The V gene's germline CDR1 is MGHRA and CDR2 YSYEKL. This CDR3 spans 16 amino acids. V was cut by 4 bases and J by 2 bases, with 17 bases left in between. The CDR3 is CASSPSPSGINYGYTF. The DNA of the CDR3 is TGCGCCAGCAGCCCCTCTCCGTCGGGGATAAACTATGGCTACACCTTC.

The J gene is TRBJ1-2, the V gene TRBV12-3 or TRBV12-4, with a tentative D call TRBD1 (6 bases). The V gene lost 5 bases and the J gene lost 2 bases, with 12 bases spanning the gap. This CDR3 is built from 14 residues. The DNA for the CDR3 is TGTGCCAGCAGTCTTACAGGGATCAACTATGGCTACACCTTC. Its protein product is CASSLTGINYGYTF.

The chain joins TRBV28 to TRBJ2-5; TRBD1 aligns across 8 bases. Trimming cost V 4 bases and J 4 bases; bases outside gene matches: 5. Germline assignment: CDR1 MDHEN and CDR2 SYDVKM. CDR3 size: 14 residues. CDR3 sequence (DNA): TGTGCCAGCAGTTCCACAGGGGGACCAGAGACCCAGTACTTC. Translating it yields CASSSTGGPETQYF.

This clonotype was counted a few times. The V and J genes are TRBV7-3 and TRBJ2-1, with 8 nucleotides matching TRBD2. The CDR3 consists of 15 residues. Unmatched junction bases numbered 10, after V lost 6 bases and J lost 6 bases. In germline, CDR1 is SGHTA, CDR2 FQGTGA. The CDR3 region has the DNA TGTGCCAGCAGTCCGGTCCCGGGACTAGGCAATGAGCAGTTCTTC. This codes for CASSPVPGLGNEQFF. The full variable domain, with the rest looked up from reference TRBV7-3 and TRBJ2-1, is GAGVSQTPSNKVTEKGKYVELRCDPISGHTALYWYRQSLGQGPEFLIYFQGTGAADDSGLPNDRFFAVRPEGSVSTLKIQRTERGDSAVYLCASSPVPGLGNEQFFGPGTRLTVL.

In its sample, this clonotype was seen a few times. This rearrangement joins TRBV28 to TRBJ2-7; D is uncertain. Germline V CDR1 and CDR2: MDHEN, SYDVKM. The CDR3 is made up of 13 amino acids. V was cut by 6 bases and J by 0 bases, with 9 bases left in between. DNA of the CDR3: TGTGCCAGCAGGTTTCGAAGCTCCTACGAGCAGTACTTC. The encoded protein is CASRFRSSYEQYF.

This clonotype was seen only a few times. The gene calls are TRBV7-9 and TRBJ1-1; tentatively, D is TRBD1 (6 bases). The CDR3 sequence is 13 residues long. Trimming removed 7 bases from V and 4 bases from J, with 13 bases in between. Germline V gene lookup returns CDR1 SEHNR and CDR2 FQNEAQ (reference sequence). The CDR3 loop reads CASNLGGLTEAFF. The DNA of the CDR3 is TGTGCCAGCAACCTTGGGGGCCTCACTGAAGCTTTCTTT.

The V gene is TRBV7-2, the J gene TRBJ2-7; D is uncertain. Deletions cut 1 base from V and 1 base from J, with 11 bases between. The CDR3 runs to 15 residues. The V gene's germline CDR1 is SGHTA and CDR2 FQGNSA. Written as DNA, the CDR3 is TGTGCCAGCAGCTTAGTTTTGGGCCTATCCTACGAGCAGTACTTC. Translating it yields CASSLVLGLSYEQYF. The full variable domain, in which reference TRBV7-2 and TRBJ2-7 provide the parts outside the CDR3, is GAGVSQSPSNKVTEKGKDVELRCDPISGHTALYWYRQSLGQGLEFLIYFQGNSAPDKSGLPSDRFSAERTGGSVSTLTIQRTQQEDSAVYLCASSLVLGLSYEQYFGPGTRLTVT.

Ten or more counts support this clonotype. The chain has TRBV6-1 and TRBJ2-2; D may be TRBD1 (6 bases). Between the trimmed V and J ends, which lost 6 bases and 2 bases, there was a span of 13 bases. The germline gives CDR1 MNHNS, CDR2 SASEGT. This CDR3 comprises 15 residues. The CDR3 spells CASRTGTINTGELFF. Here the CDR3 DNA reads TGTGCCAGCAGGACCGGGACAATAAACACCGGGGAGCTGTTTTTT.

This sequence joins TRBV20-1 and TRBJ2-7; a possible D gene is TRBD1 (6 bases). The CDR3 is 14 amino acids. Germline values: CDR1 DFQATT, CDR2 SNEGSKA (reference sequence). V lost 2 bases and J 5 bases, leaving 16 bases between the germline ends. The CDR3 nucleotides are TGCAGTGCTAGAAAACTACAGGGTAGCCACGAGCAGTACTTC. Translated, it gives CSARKLQGSHEQYF.

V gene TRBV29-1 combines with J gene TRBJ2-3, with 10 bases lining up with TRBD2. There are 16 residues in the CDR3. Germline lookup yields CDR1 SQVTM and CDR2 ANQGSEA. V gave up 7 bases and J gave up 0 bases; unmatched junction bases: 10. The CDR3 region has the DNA TGCAGCGCCCGGACTAGCGGCATTTCTAGCACAGATACGCAGTATTTT. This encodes CSARTSGISSTDTQYF.

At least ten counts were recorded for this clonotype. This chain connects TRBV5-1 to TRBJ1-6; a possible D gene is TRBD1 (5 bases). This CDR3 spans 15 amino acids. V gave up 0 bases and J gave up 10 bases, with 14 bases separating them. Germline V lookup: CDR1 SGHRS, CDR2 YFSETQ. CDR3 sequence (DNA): TGCGCCAGCAGCTTGGACAGTTTAGGGGCGTCACCCCTCCACTTT. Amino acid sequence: CASSLDSLGASPLHF.

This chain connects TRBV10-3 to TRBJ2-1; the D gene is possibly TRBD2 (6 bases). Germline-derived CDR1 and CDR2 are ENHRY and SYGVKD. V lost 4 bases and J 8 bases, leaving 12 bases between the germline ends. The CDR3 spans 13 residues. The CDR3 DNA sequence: TGTGCCATCAGTGGAGGGGTAGCGGATGAGCAGTTCTTC. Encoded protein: CAISGGVADEQFF.

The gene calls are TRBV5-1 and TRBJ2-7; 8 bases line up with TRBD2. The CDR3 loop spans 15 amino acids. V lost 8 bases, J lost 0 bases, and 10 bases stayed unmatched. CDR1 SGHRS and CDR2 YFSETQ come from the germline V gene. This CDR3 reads CASRPSGGSSYEQYF. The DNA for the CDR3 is TGCGCCAGTAGACCAAGCGGGGGATCCTCCTACGAGCAGTACTTC.

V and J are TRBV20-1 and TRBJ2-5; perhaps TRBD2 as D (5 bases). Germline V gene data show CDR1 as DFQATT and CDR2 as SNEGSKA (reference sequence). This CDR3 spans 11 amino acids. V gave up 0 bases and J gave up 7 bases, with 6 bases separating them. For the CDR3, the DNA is TGCAGTGCTAGAGAGGCGGGGACCCAGTACTTC. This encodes CSAREAGTQYF.

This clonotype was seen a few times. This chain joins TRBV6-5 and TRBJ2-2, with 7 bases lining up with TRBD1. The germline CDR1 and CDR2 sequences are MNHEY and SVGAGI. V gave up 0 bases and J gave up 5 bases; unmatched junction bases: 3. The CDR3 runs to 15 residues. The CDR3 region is CASSYSQGETGELFF. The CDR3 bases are TGTGCCAGCAGTTACTCCCAGGGGGAGACCGGGGAGCTGTTTTTT.

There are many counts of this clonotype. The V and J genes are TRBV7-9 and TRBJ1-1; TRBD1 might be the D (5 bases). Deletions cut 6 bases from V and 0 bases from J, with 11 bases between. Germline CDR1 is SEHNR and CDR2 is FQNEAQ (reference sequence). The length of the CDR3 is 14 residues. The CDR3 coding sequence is TGTGCCAGCAGTTTGGGAGGGGTGAACACTGAAGCTTTCTTT. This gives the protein CASSLGGVNTEAFF.